This T cell receptor (beta chain) was captured by sequencing in a study of blood T cell repertoires in COVID-19. Study-wide context: Samples taken during acute and convalescent COVID-19 were collected in the United States, Italy and Spain.

Recruited during active infection, patients (from Seattle) were subsequently followed longitudinally. Germline CDR1 and CDR2: MNHEY and SVGEGT. This CDR3 is 15 amino acids long. V was pared by 5 bases and J by 7 bases, with 17 bases between. Authors' analysis steps: Amplification of reference gene primers provided the estimated nucleated cell counts. Using immunoSEQ multiplex PCR, the repertoire was profiled, and TCRdb retains in-frame clones only, with some absent. V, J and clone size derive from that table, while D and trimming were established from the DNA sequence. The sample carries roughly 380,000 clones, approximately 90% recorded once.

The clonotype originates from a woman in her 40s with COVID-19, enrolled during active disease. V gene TRBV6-2 or TRBV6-3 combines with J gene TRBJ1-4; D may be TRBD1 (6 bases). Sequencing used peripheral blood. The CDR3 DNA sequence: TGTGCCAGCAGTACGTCCCGGGACACCGTTGAAAAACTGTTTTTT. It translates to CASSTSRDTVEKLFF.